This T cell receptor beta chain is from a study of OX40 agonist ivuxolimab in advanced cancers. On the study more broadly: Patients were roughly 81% male with ages roughly 20 to 85, mean about 65. Prior checkpoint blockade (anti-PD-1, anti-PD-L1 or anti-CTLA-4) was permitted; about 40% had it.

Profiled with immunoSEQ multiplex PCR; TCRdb holds only in-frame clones, not every one. The table lists roughly 90,000 clones, roughly 89% of them singletons. Notes on the study in general: Within 6 weeks, CD4+ and CD8+ blood T cells expanded clonally at 0.1 to 3.0 mg/kg. Among some nonresponders, normalized T-cell clonal expansion was also low.

As to this clone: Its cognate antigen is unknown.

The sample was CD4+ or CD8+ T cells sorted from blood, taken in a trial of the OX40 agonist ivuxolimab. The receptor comes from an adult with an advanced solid tumor such as melanoma, head and neck, liver or kidney cancer.

The CDR3 DNA is TGTGCCAGCAGCGTAGGGGGCAGATACGAGCAGTACTTC. Its protein product is CASSVGGRYEQYF. The chain has TRBV9 and TRBJ2-7, with D tentatively TRBD1 (5 bases). The CDR3 consists of 13 residues. Germline V gene data show CDR1 as SGDLS and CDR2 as YYNGEE. V lost 0 bases to trimming and J lost 4 bases, with 8 bases between them. The full variable domain, completed using reference TRBV9 and TRBJ2-7, is DSGVTQTPKHLITATGQRVTLRCSPRSGDLSVYWYQQSLDQGLQFLIQYYNGEERAKGNILERFSAQQFPDLHSELNLSSLELGDSALYFCASSVGGRYEQYFGPGTRLTVT.